This T cell receptor (beta chain) appears in the sequencing data of a study of identical twins. One entry per CDR3 protein results from TCRdb running MiXCR on the 5' RACE reads. The table lists about 730,000 distinct CDR3 sequences, roughly 20% of them singletons. This clonotype was detected a few times. V lost 6 bases and J 9 bases, leaving 15 bases between the germline ends. This CDR3 is 14 amino acids long. The data also belong to a second study, concerning T cells expressing NK-cell markers.

This clonotype was obtained from a woman aged 18-29 years in good health. The rearrangement joins TRBV12-3 or TRBV12-4 to TRBJ1-6, with D possibly being TRBD1 (5 bases). Material: PBMCs. The CDR3 coding sequence is TGTGCCAGCAGCCGTGGGGCTCAAAGTTCACCCCTCCACTTT. Translation gives CASSRGAQSSPLHF.